The 26 T cell receptor beta chains below all came from one sample that was sequenced in a study of OX40 agonist ivuxolimab in advanced cancers. TCRdb keeps only in-frame clones here, not all; method: immunoSEQ multiplex PCR. This table has 20,000 to 25,000 clones, over 80% appearing once. The specimen comprised CD4+ or CD8+ T cells sorted from blood, sampled in a trial of the OX40 agonist ivuxolimab. These TCRs come from an adult with an advanced solid tumor such as melanoma, head and neck, liver or kidney cancer.

The DNA of the CDR3 is TGTGCCAGCTCGCCGGGACAAATCTATAATTCACCCCTCCACTTT. Translated, it gives CASSPGQIYNSPLHF. The chain employs TRBV18 and TRBJ1-6, with D possibly being TRBD1 (6 bases). This CDR3 has 15 amino acids. V lost 6 bases and J 3 bases, leaving 12 bases between the germline ends. CDR1 is KGHSH, CDR2 LQKENI, per germline.

The rearrangement uses TRBV21-1 and TRBJ2-1; the D segment call TRBD2 is taken from the table without a DNA check. TRBV21-1 is reported as a pseudogene. The CDR3 runs 20 residues. The CDR3 region has the DNA TGTGCCAGCGGCGATCCCCCGAGGGGGAGCGGGAGCGACCCCTACAATGAGCAGTTCTTC. It encodes CASGDPPRGSGSDPYNEQFF.

V is TRBV11-2 and J is TRBJ1-2, with D tentatively TRBD1 (6 bases). V was pared by 5 bases and J by 2 bases, with 15 bases between. Germline V gene data show CDR1 as SGHAT and CDR2 as FQNNGV. This CDR3 has 15 residues. This CDR3 reads CASSQDGQPNYGYTF. The CDR3 DNA is TGTGCCAGCAGCCAAGACGGACAGCCCAACTATGGCTACACCTTC.

The rearrangement links TRBV7-9 to TRBJ2-7, with D uncertain. This CDR3 is 14 amino acids long. Germline V lookup: CDR1 SEHNR, CDR2 FQNEAQ (reference sequence). With 4 bases removed from V and 0 bases from J, the gap between germline ends came to 10 bases. CDR3 DNA sequence: TGTGCCAGCAGCTCCCGACTGGACTCCTACGAGCAGTACTTC. This gives the protein CASSSRLDSYEQYF.

The chain employs TRBV19 and TRBJ2-5, with TRBD2 as a possible D gene (5 bases). Germline V CDR1 and CDR2: LNHDA, SQIVND (reference sequence). The length of the CDR3 is 13 residues. V shed 4 bases and J shed 1 base, with 7 bases lying between them. CDR3 sequence: CASSRTFQETQYF. The CDR3 nucleotides are TGTGCCAGTAGTAGGACTTTCCAAGAGACCCAGTACTTC. Full variable domain (missing parts from reference TRBV19 and TRBJ2-5): DGGITQSPKYLFRKEGQNVTLSCEQNLNHDAMYWYRQDPGQGLRLIYYSQIVNDFQKGDIAEGYSVSREKKESFPLTVTSAQKNPTAFYLCASSRTFQETQYFGPGTRLLVL.

This chain uses TRBV18 with TRBJ2-2, with D possibly being TRBD1 (6 bases). V was pared by 6 bases and J by 3 bases, with 23 bases between. The CDR3 is made up of 18 amino acids. Germline-derived CDR1 and CDR2 are KGHSH and LQKENI. The CDR3 DNA reads TGTGCCAGCTCCCTCATCCGGCAGGGGTCTACGTACACCGGGGAGCTGTTTTTT. It yields the protein CASSLIRQGSTYTGELFF.

V is TRBV18 and J is TRBJ2-4; D is undetermined. The CDR3 is 15 residues long. The germline V gene encodes CDR1 KGHSH and CDR2 LQKENI. V lost 0 bases and J 0 bases, leaving 6 bases between the germline ends. This CDR3 reads CASSPPLLAKNIQYF. Written as DNA, the CDR3 is TGTGCCAGCTCACCACCGTTGTTAGCCAAAAACATTCAGTACTTC.

CDR3 coding DNA: TGTGCCAGCAGCTTAGTTGGGGGTGGCAATGAAAAACTGTTTTTT. Protein: CASSLVGGGNEKLFF. This chain connects TRBV7-2 to TRBJ1-4; tentatively, D is TRBD1 (5 bases). The CDR3 extends over 15 amino acids. Looked up from germline, CDR1 is SGHTA and CDR2 is FQGNSA. V was pared by 1 base and J by 5 bases, with 11 bases between.

The chain has TRBV5-6 and TRBJ2-3, with no clear D. The CDR3 has 12 residues. The germline V and J ends were trimmed by 0 bases and 5 bases, with 4 bases remaining between them. CDR1 is SGHDT, CDR2 YYEEEE, per germline. The CDR3 nucleotides are TGTGCCAGCAGCTTGGTGGTAGATACGCAGTATTTT. This translates into CASSLVVDTQYF. The full variable domain, completed using reference TRBV5-6 and TRBJ2-3, is DAGVTQSPTHLIKTRGQQVTLRCSPKSGHDTVSWYQQALGQGPQFIFQYYEEEERQRGNFPDRFSGHQFPNYSSELNVNALLLGDSALYLCASSLVVDTQYFGPGTRLTVL.

V usage is TRBV5-4 and J usage is TRBJ1-3; 8 bases are a match to TRBD1. The CDR3 consists of 16 residues. With V trimmed by 7 bases and J by 3 bases, 12 bases remained unmatched. The germline CDR1 and CDR2 sequences are SGHNT and YYREEE (reference sequence). The DNA for the CDR3 is TGTGCCAGCCAAAAGGCCGGACAGGGCGGTGGAAACACCATATATTTT. This codes for CASQKAGQGGGNTIYF.

This clone was counted between two and nine times. The chain carries TRBV7-9 and TRBJ2-7, with 7 bases that match TRBD2. The ends lost 4 bases at V and 0 bases at J; junction bases unmatched: 3. The CDR3 has 14 amino acids. Germline V gives CDR1 SEHNR, CDR2 FQNEAQ (reference sequence). The CDR3: CASSYGTTSYEQYF. CDR3 DNA: TGTGCCAGCAGCTATGGGACTACCTCCTACGAGCAGTACTTC.

The J gene is TRBJ2-3, the V gene TRBV4-1; the D is unclear. The V and J ends lost 5 bases and 0 bases respectively, with 15 bases between them. Per the germline V gene, CDR1 is MGHRA and CDR2 is YSYEKL. This CDR3 region has 16 residues. The CDR3 region has the DNA TGCGCCAGCAGCAAAAGGGTGGAGCTTAGCACAGATACGCAGTATTTT. It codes for CASSKRVELSTDTQYF.

This clone was counted a few times. V gene TRBV20-1 combines with J gene TRBJ1-4, with a weak D call TRBD1 (5 bases). The CDR3 covers 11 residues. V gave up 6 bases and J gave up 4 bases, with 6 bases separating them. The germline V gene has CDR1 DFQATT and CDR2 SNEGSKA (reference sequence). CDR3 DNA sequence: TGCAGTGCGACAGTTAATGAAAAACTGTTTTTT. Protein: CSATVNEKLFF.

This chain connects TRBV5-1 to TRBJ2-1; D perhaps matches TRBD1 (6 bases). This CDR3 has 15 amino acids. Per the germline V gene, CDR1 is SGHRS and CDR2 is YFSETQ. Trimming took off 4 bases at V and 4 bases at J, with 15 bases between the two ends. CDR3 bases: TGCGCCAGCAGCGAATCCGGGACATCGTACAATGAGCAGTTCTTC. It codes for CASSESGTSYNEQFF.

The chain has TRBV4-2 and TRBJ2-3, with 8 bases fitting TRBD2. V dropped 1 base and J dropped 3; count of bases not matched to a gene: 18. Looked up from germline, CDR1 is LGHNA and CDR2 is YNFKEQ. The CDR3 is 20 residues long. CDR3 protein: CASSQGGGVGSGIWTDTQYF. For the CDR3, the DNA is TGTGCCAGCAGCCAAGGGGGAGGGGTTGGTAGCGGGATTTGGACAGATACGCAGTATTTT.

This rearrangement joins TRBV11-2 to TRBJ2-5; 9 bases align to TRBD2. V shed 1 base and J 1 base; nucleotides not matched to a gene: 7. The germline V gene has CDR1 SGHAT and CDR2 FQNNGV. The CDR3 has 17 amino acids. The CDR3 bases are TGTGCCAGCAGCTTAGGAGGCAGCGGGGGGACCCAAGAGACCCAGTACTTC. Its protein product is CASSLGGSGGTQETQYF.

The V and J genes are TRBV6-4 and TRBJ2-1; D not resolved. The V gene lost 5 bases and the J gene lost 5 bases, with 16 bases spanning the gap. This CDR3 comprises 15 residues. Germline V CDR1 and CDR2: MRHNA, SNTAGT. The CDR3 DNA is TGTGCCAGCAGTCTTTCAAGCCCCCTAAACAATGAGCAGTTCTTC. It specifies CASSLSSPLNNEQFF.

V usage is TRBV4-3 and J usage is TRBJ2-5; 12 nucleotides line up with TRBD2. This CDR3 has 19 amino acids. Germline V gene data show CDR1 as LGHNA and CDR2 as YSLEER. With 0 bases clipped from V and 1 base from J, the junction kept 9 bases outside the gene matches. The CDR3 coding sequence is TGCGCCAGCAGCCAAGAACGCGGGACTAGCGGGCTCTTCCAAGAGACCCAGTACTTC. It yields the protein CASSQERGTSGLFQETQYF.

This chain's CDR3 is CSGTGRGEKLFF. DNA of the CDR3: TGCAGCGGCACGGGGCGAGGTGAAAAACTGTTTTTT. This chain connects TRBV29-1 to TRBJ1-4; D is perhaps TRBD1 (5 bases). Between the trimmed V and J ends, which lost 7 bases and 7 bases, there was a span of 13 bases. The length of the CDR3 is 12 residues. Per germline, CDR1 SQVTM and CDR2 ANQGSEA.

The J gene is TRBJ1-1, the V gene TRBV5-6; D remains unclear. The length of the CDR3 is 16 residues. V dropped 0 bases and J dropped 0 bases, with 12 bases sitting between them. Germline V gives CDR1 SGHDT, CDR2 YYEEEE. This chain's CDR3 is CASSLANSLLNTEAFF. The DNA of the CDR3 is TGTGCCAGCAGCTTGGCCAACAGCTTACTGAACACTGAAGCTTTCTTT. Full variable domain (missing parts from reference TRBV5-6 and TRBJ1-1): DAGVTQSPTHLIKTRGQQVTLRCSPKSGHDTVSWYQQALGQGPQFIFQYYEEEERQRGNFPDRFSGHQFPNYSSELNVNALLLGDSALYLCASSLANSLLNTEAFFGQGTRLTVV.

J is TRBJ2-1 and V is TRBV11-2, with TRBD2 matching over 13 bases. The CDR3 is made up of 16 amino acids. Germline loops: CDR1 SGHAT, CDR2 FQNNGV. V lost 5 bases and J lost 6; bases outside the gene matches: 7. The CDR3 loop is CASSAEGTSGTNEQFF. Here the CDR3 DNA reads TGTGCCAGCAGCGCAGAGGGGACTAGCGGGACCAATGAGCAGTTCTTC.

This rearrangement joins TRBV5-8 to TRBJ2-3; D is unresolved. Germline lookup yields CDR1 SGHTS and CDR2 YDEGEE. Trimming removed 5 bases at V and 2 bases at J, with 6 bases between. The CDR3 contains 12 residues. The CDR3 DNA follows: TGTGCCAGCAGACTCGACACAGATACGCAGTATTTT. Amino acid sequence: CASRLDTDTQYF.

The chain is built from TRBV29-1 and TRBJ2-7; 11 positions agree with TRBD1. CDR3 size: 12 residues. Looked up from germline, CDR1 is SQVTM and CDR2 is ANQGSEA. Trimming at V came to 6 bases and at J to 5 bases, leaving 3 bases not matched to a gene. The CDR3 here is CSVGQGVDEQYF. The CDR3 DNA reads as TGCAGCGTGGGACAGGGGGTCGACGAGCAGTACTTC.

V and J are TRBV19 and TRBJ1-5; 8 bases map to TRBD1. The J segment lost 5 bases and the V segment lost 6 bases, leaving 9 bases of the junction unmatched. In germline, CDR1 is LNHDA, CDR2 SQIVND (reference sequence). This CDR3 has 15 amino acids. This chain's CDR3 is CASRSSTGEDQPQHF. CDR3 nucleotides: TGTGCCAGTAGGAGTTCGACAGGGGAAGATCAGCCCCAGCATTTT.

This clone was recorded only once. This chain uses TRBV18 with TRBJ2-1; D call uncertain. CDR1 is KGHSH and CDR2 is LQKENI in the germline V gene. The ends were cut back, 0 bases at V and 10 bases at J, with 19 bases in the middle. CDR3 size: 16 residues. Here the CDR3 reads CASSPPGPLGMAEQFF. Written as DNA, the CDR3 is TGTGCCAGCTCACCACCCGGGCCGCTGGGGATGGCAGAGCAGTTCTTC.

V usage is TRBV19 and J usage is TRBJ1-5; TRBD1 is a possible D gene (6 bases). Trimming cost V 1 base and J 4 bases, with 11 bases left between them. The germline gives CDR1 LNHDA, CDR2 SQIVND (reference sequence). CDR3 length: 15 residues. The CDR3 region has the DNA TGTGCCAGTAGTATAGTTGGGAGGGGGAATCAGCCCCAGCATTTT. Amino acids: CASSIVGRGNQPQHF.